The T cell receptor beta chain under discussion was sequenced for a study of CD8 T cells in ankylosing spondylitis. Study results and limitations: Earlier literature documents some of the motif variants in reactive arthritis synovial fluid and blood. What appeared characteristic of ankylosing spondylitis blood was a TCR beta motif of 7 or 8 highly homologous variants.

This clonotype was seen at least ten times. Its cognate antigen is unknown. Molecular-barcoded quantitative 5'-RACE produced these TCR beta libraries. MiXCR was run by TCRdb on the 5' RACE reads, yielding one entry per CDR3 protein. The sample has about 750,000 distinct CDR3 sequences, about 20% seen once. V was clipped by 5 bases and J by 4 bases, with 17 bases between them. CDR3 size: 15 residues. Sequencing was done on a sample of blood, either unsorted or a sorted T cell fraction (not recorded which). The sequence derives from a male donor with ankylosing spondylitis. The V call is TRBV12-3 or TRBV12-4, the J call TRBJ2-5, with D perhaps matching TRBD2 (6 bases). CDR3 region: CASSVTGGDRETQYF. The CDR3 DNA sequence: TGTGCCAGCAGTGTGACTGGCGGGGATAGAGAGACCCAGTACTTC.